One and the same sample provided the 6 T cell receptor beta chains below, sequenced in a study of regulatory T cells in long-lasting Graves disease. Time point specified: persistent/refractory GD, antithyroid drugs over 5 years with positive TRAb. Isolated PBMC RNA provided the starting material for the TCR library. Both iRepertoire HTBI primers and Arm-PCR of CDR3 regions were used to build the TCR beta libraries. TCRdb recomputed calls from the multiplex PCR reads with MiXCR, one row per CDR3 protein. The repertoire consists of hundreds of thousands of distinct CDR3 sequences, with 20% occurring once and the leading ten covering roughly 8%. The input for sequencing was peripheral blood mononuclear cells (PBMCs), taken when the disease was refractory, from a patient treated with antithyroid drugs. These TCRs come from a female donor with Graves disease.

This clonotype appeared many times. CDR3 sequence (DNA): TGTGCCAGCAGTTTACCGCTTCGAGAGGGCGAGTATAATTCACCCCTCCACTTT. Its translation is CASSLPLREGEYNSPLHF. V usage is TRBV28 and J usage is TRBJ1-6; D is unclear. The CDR3 sequence is 18 residues long. Germline CDR1 and CDR2: MDHEN and SYDVKM. Deletions cut 2 bases from V and 4 bases from J, with 18 bases between. Together with reference TRBV28 and TRBJ1-6, the CDR3 gives the full variable domain: DVKVTQSSRYLVKRTGEKVFLECVQDMDHENMFWYRQDPGLGLRLIYFSYDVKMKEKGDIPEGYSVSREKKERFSLILESASTNQTSMYLCASSLPLREGEYNSPLHFGNGTRLTVT.

This clonotype was recorded many times. This chain joins TRBV12-3 or TRBV12-4 and TRBJ2-7, with a possible D match to TRBD2 (5 bases). The CDR3 has 14 residues. Trimming took off 6 bases at V and 2 bases at J, with 14 bases between the two ends. The CDR3 DNA sequence: TGTGCCAGCAGACCCGGGCGGCGGGCCTACGAGCAGTACTTC. Its protein product is CASRPGRRAYEQYF.

This clonotype was detected ten times or more. The genes are TRBV5-1 and TRBJ2-4, with D perhaps matching TRBD1 (6 bases). The ends were cut back, 4 bases at V and 7 bases at J, with 12 bases in the middle. Germline assignment: CDR1 SGHRS and CDR2 YFSETQ. This CDR3 comprises 13 residues. The CDR3 coding sequence is TGCGCCAGCAGCGGGGGACACGGGAACATTCAGTACTTC. This gives the protein CASSGGHGNIQYF.

J is TRBJ2-3 and V is TRBV28; D is perhaps TRBD1 (6 bases). The CDR3 consists of 15 residues. V was shortened by 5 bases and J by 0 bases, with 12 bases between the two germline ends. Germline V gives CDR1 MDHEN, CDR2 SYDVKM. The CDR3 nucleotides read TGTGCCAGCAGTGAGACAGGACCCAGCACAGATACGCAGTATTTT. This translates into CASSETGPSTDTQYF.

This clonotype was seen many times. This chain uses TRBV6-1 with TRBJ1-1, with D hard to call. Trimming took off 5 bases at V and 1 base at J, with 8 bases between the two ends. The CDR3 has 13 residues. Germline CDR1 reads MNHNS; CDR2 reads SASEGT. The CDR3 spells CASSRRGNTEAFF. The CDR3 DNA reads TGTGCCAGCAGTCGACGGGGGAACACTGAAGCTTTCTTT.

Many counts were recorded for this clonotype. The chain couples TRBV27 to TRBJ2-7; D ambiguous. The V end lost 3 bases, the J end lost 3 bases, and 15 bases lay between the germline ends. This CDR3 is built from 15 residues. Germline V gene data show CDR1 as MNHEY and CDR2 as SMNVEV (reference sequence). In DNA form, the CDR3 reads TGTGCCAGCAGTTTCCGAGAGAACACCCGCTACGAGCAGTACTTC. Protein: CASSFRENTRYEQYF.